The 12 T cell receptor beta chains presented below share a single source sample, sequenced in a study of blood T cell repertoires in COVID-19. Generated by immunoSEQ multiplex PCR, the TCRdb table keeps only in-frame clones and is missing some. The repertoire holds fewer than 30,000 clones, 85% seen once, with around 25% in the top ten. Input material: peripheral blood. The receptor set was obtained from a human donor in a cohort sampled during active COVID-19.

The rearrangement uses TRBV7-3 and TRBJ2-1; 14 bases are a match to TRBD2. CDR1 SGHTA and CDR2 FQGTGA come from the germline V gene. The length of the CDR3 is 18 residues. The junction had 12 bases not matched to a gene; V was cut back by 6 bases and J by 5 bases. This chain's CDR3 is CASSLGLGLAGGHNEQFF. As DNA, the CDR3 is TGTGCCAGCAGTTTAGGACTTGGACTAGCGGGGGGACACAATGAGCAGTTCTTC. Filled out from reference TRBV7-3 and TRBJ2-1, the complete variable domain reads GAGVSQTPSNKVTEKGKYVELRCDPISGHTALYWYRQSLGQGPEFLIYFQGTGAADDSGLPNDRFFAVRPEGSVSTLKIQRTERGDSAVYLCASSLGLGLAGGHNEQFFGPGTRLTVL.

This rearrangement joins TRBV11-2 to TRBJ1-1, with a tentative D call TRBD1 (5 bases). Germline-derived CDR1 and CDR2 are SGHAT and FQNNGV. The CDR3 contains 16 residues. Deletions cut 3 bases from V and 1 base from J, with 15 bases between. The CDR3, as DNA: TGTGCCAGCAGCTTGGGGCAGACAAGCCGGAACACTGAAGCTTTCTTT. This sequence encodes CASSLGQTSRNTEAFF.

The genes are TRBV7-9 and TRBJ2-2, with D maybe TRBD1 (6 bases). Germline V lookup: CDR1 SEHNR, CDR2 FQNEAQ (reference sequence). The V end lost 7 bases, the J end lost 3 bases, and 15 bases lay between the germline ends. The CDR3 has 15 residues. As DNA, the CDR3 is TGTGCCAGCACCACTACAGGGAAAGACACCGGGGAGCTGTTTTTT. Amino acid sequence: CASTTTGKDTGELFF.

The chain employs TRBV29-1 and TRBJ2-7; 7 bases fit TRBD1. CDR1 SQVTM and CDR2 ANQGSEA come from the germline V gene. This CDR3 region has 14 residues. The ends lost 3 bases at V and 7 bases at J; junction bases unmatched: 12. CDR3 sequence: CSVELHDRVVEQYF. CDR3 nucleotide sequence: TGCAGCGTTGAGCTTCACGACAGGGTGGTAGAGCAGTACTTC.

This chain joins TRBV19 and TRBJ2-3, with TRBD2 matching 7 bases. The junction had 10 bases not matched to a gene; V was cut back by 7 bases and J by 6 bases. The CDR3 has 14 amino acids. The germline gives CDR1 LNHDA, CDR2 SQIVND (reference sequence). The CDR3 coding sequence is TGTGCCAGTACTCCCGCGGCGGGGGTCGATACGCAGTATTTT. Translation gives CASTPAAGVDTQYF.

CDR3 in amino acids: CASSPTGVNEQFF. As DNA, the CDR3 is TGTGCCAGCAGTCCCACAGGAGTAAATGAGCAGTTCTTC. V and J are TRBV6-4 and TRBJ2-1, with a weak D call TRBD1 (5 bases). CDR3 length: 13 amino acids. The V end was cut by 5 bases, the J end by 7 bases, with 12 bases between. Germline V gene lookup returns CDR1 MRHNA and CDR2 SNTAGT.

This clone turned up a few times. This chain connects TRBV10-3 to TRBJ2-7, with D unclear. The CDR3 length is 12 residues. Looked up from germline, CDR1 is ENHRY and CDR2 is SYGVKD. With 7 bases removed from V and 2 bases from J, the gap between germline ends came to 9 bases. CDR3 sequence (DNA): TGTGCCATCACCAACAACGCCTACGAGCAGTACTTC. Translation: CAITNNAYEQYF.

This chain links TRBV7-3 with TRBJ2-3; D unresolved. This CDR3 contains 13 residues. V shed 2 bases and J shed 4 bases, with 7 bases lying between them. Germline CDR1 reads SGHTA; CDR2 reads FQGTGA. The CDR3 bases are TGTGCCAGCAGCTTACTCTCCGCAGATACGCAGTATTTT. This translates into CASSLLSADTQYF. Using reference TRBV7-3 and TRBJ2-3 for the parts outside the CDR3, the full variable domain is GAGVSQTPSNKVTEKGKYVELRCDPISGHTALYWYRQSLGQGPEFLIYFQGTGAADDSGLPNDRFFAVRPEGSVSTLKIQRTERGDSAVYLCASSLLSADTQYFGPGTRLTVL.

This clone was detected only once. This rearrangement joins TRBV7-2 to TRBJ2-5; D call uncertain. CDR1 is SGHTA, CDR2 FQGNSA, per germline. V was pared by 1 base and J by 5 bases, with 8 bases between. The CDR3 has 13 residues. The CDR3 loop reads CASSLVLDETQYF. CDR3 coding DNA: TGTGCCAGCAGCTTAGTGCTAGATGAGACCCAGTACTTC.

This CDR3 is CASSMEYTGELFF. The CDR3 DNA follows: TGTGCCAGCAGTATGGAGTACACCGGGGAGCTGTTTTTT. This sequence joins TRBV6-5 and TRBJ2-2; D remains ambiguous. CDR1 is MNHEY and CDR2 is SVGAGI in the germline V gene. Trimming removed 5 bases from V and 3 bases from J, with 7 bases in between. This CDR3 contains 13 residues.

This clone was recorded a few times. The V gene is TRBV7-9, the J gene TRBJ1-5; possibly TRBD1 for D (6 bases). CDR1 and CDR2 (germline): SEHNR, FQNEAQ (reference sequence). Deletions cut 5 bases from V and 7 bases from J, with 15 bases between. This CDR3 comprises 14 residues. CDR3 loop: CASSAGGAGQPQHF. The CDR3 DNA reads TGTGCCAGCAGCGCGGGGGGGGCGGGACAGCCCCAGCATTTT.

The chain recombines TRBV24-1 with TRBJ2-1; TRBD2 aligns across 11 bases. Trimming took 9 bases from V and 8 from J; bases not matched to a gene: 17. The germline V gene has CDR1 KGHDR and CDR2 SFDVKD. The CDR3 runs to 17 residues. CDR3 sequence (DNA): TGTGCCACCTCTTCAGCTAGCGGGGGGCATTTTCGCTATGAGCAGTTCTTC. This gives the protein CATSSASGGHFRYEQFF.